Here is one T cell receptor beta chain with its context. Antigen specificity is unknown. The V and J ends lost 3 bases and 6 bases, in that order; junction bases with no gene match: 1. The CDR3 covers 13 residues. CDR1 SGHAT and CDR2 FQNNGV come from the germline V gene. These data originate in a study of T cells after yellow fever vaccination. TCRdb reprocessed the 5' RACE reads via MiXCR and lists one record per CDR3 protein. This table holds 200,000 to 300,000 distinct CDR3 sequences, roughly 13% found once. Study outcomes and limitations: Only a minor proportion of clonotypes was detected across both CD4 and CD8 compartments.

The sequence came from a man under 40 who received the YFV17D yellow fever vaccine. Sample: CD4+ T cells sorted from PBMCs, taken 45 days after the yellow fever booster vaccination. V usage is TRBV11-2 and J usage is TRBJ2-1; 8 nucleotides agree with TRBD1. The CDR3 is CASSFQGANEQFF. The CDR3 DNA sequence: TGTGCCAGCAGCTTTCAGGGGGCCAATGAGCAGTTCTTC.